The 30 T cell receptor beta chains below come from one sample, sequenced in a study of beta chain features in type 1 diabetes. Study-wide points: The study found moderately but significantly shorter TCRB CDR3s in all four CD4+ subsets of Type 1 diabetes patients.

Reverse transcribing all isolated RNA meant expressed TCRB transcripts were sequenced. Sequencing used immunoSEQ multiplex PCR; TCRdb keeps in-frame clones, though not all of them. The sample yields around 130,000 clones, 7.5% to 9.5% seen once. No antigen has been assigned to these receptors. The sequenced material came from central memory CD4+ T cells from blood. These receptors were collected from a man aged 25 to 45 with type 1 diabetes.

The chain carries TRBV10-2 and TRBJ2-7; TRBD2 is a possible D gene (6 bases). CDR1 and CDR2 (germline): WSHSY, SAAADI. V lost 4 bases to trimming and J lost 3 bases, with 10 bases between them. The CDR3 length is 13 residues. CDR3 nucleotides: TGCGCCAGCAGTGGTCTAGCGAACTACGAGCAGTACTTC. It specifies CASSGLANYEQYF.

The V call is TRBV18, the J call TRBJ1-3, with D perhaps TRBD1 (5 bases). The CDR3 length is 17 residues. Germline V gene lookup returns CDR1 KGHSH and CDR2 LQKENI. Trimming shortened V by 2 bases and J by 1 base, and 15 bases separated the two germline ends. The CDR3, as DNA: TGTGCCAGCTCACCAATCGGGGACGCGGGGTCTGGAAACACCATATATTTT. Protein sequence: CASSPIGDAGSGNTIYF.

The V and J genes are TRBV9 and TRBJ2-2; D not certain. The ends were cut back, 4 bases at V and 0 bases at J, with 10 bases in the middle. CDR3 length equals 15 residues. The V gene's germline CDR1 is SGDLS and CDR2 YYNGEE. The CDR3 bases are TGTGCCAGCAGCTCCCTCCGAGCGAACACCGGGGAGCTGTTTTTT. It yields the protein CASSSLRANTGELFF.

This clone was seen a handful of times. The chain couples TRBV12-5 to TRBJ1-1, with D perhaps matching TRBD1 (5 bases). From germline, CDR1 is LGHNT and CDR2 FRNRAP. V dropped 3 bases and J dropped 9 bases, with 11 bases sitting between them. This CDR3 region has 12 residues. This CDR3 is CASGFGHTQAFF. The CDR3 DNA reads TGTGCTAGTGGTTTCGGACATACCCAAGCTTTCTTT.

This clone appeared a few times. The genes are TRBV2 and TRBJ2-1; D is possibly TRBD1 (7 bases). V lost 4 bases to trimming and J lost 7 bases, with 14 bases between them. Per the germline V gene, CDR1 is SNHLY and CDR2 is FYNNEI. The CDR3 length is 14 residues. The CDR3 coding sequence is TGTGCCAGCAGTGTGAAGGGGGCGGGGAATGAGCAGTTCTTC. Encoded protein: CASSVKGAGNEQFF.

The chain combines TRBV6-6 with TRBJ2-7, with TRBD1 matching over 8 bases. Germline CDR1 is MNHNY and CDR2 is SVGAGI (reference sequence). This CDR3 comprises 13 residues. V gave up 11 bases and J gave up 2 bases; unmatched junction bases: 8. DNA of the CDR3: TGTGCCGTTTGGACAGGGAGAACCTACGAGCAGTACTTC. It is translated as CAVWTGRTYEQYF.

This rearrangement joins TRBV5-4 to TRBJ1-4; 9 bases are a match to TRBD1. V dropped 9 bases and J dropped 5; count of bases not matched to a gene: 5. This CDR3 contains 13 residues. Per germline, CDR1 SGHNT and CDR2 YYREEE (reference sequence). Here the CDR3 DNA reads TGTGCCACCCGGGGGACAGGGAATGAAAAACTGTTTTTT. This translates into CATRGTGNEKLFF.

To note about this clone: Other nucleotide sequences from this sample produce the same CDR3. This chain connects TRBV19 to TRBJ1-6; D is possibly TRBD1 (5 bases). Trimming removed 2 bases from V and 10 bases from J, with 12 bases in between. The CDR3 is 14 amino acids. Germline V lookup: CDR1 LNHDA, CDR2 SQIVND (reference sequence). The CDR3 DNA is TGTGCCAGTAGTATAAGGCAGGGATCCTCACCCCTCCACTTT. Residues: CASSIRQGSSPLHF.

The chain uses TRBV28 and TRBJ2-7; TRBD1 matches 8 bases. Germline V gene lookup returns CDR1 MDHEN and CDR2 SYDVKM. The length of the CDR3 is 15 residues. The trim removed 6 bases at V and 0 bases at J, leaving 7 bases unmatched. The CDR3 DNA is TGTGCCAGCAGGCCATACAGGGGGAGCTCCTACGAGCAGTACTTC. Its protein product is CASRPYRGSSYEQYF.

This clone was seen more than once but under ten times. A read error is the likely source, as a far larger clone sits one nucleotide away. The sample holds other DNA sequences that translate to the same CDR3. The V gene is TRBV29-1, the J gene TRBJ2-2; 8 nucleotides agree with TRBD1. CDR1 and CDR2 (germline): SQVTM, ANQGSEA. CDR3 length equals 13 residues. The junction had 7 bases not matched to a gene; V was cut back by 7 bases and J by 6 bases. The CDR3 region is CSAEQGAAGELFF. The CDR3 DNA is TGCAGCGCTGAGCAGGGGGCGGCCGGGGAGCTGTTTTTT.

The chain is built from TRBV6-5 and TRBJ1-6, with no clear D. CDR1 MNHEY and CDR2 SVGAGI come from the germline V gene. V lost 10 bases and J lost 9, with 13 bases in between. This CDR3 is built from 12 residues. CDR3 DNA: TGTGCCACCAAGACTATCAGTTCACCCCTCCACTTT. As protein: CATKTISSPLHF.

This clone has just a few counts. The sample carries other DNA sequences with the same CDR3. The gene calls are TRBV7-6 and TRBJ2-7; TRBD1 matches at 10 bases. This CDR3 is built from 14 residues. CDR1 and CDR2 (germline): SGHVS, FNYEAQ. The V segment lost 5 bases and the J segment 2 bases; nucleotides outside the gene matches: 3. CDR3 DNA sequence: TGTGCCAGCAGCCTCGACAGGGGGCCCTACGAGCAGTACTTC. Translating it yields CASSLDRGPYEQYF.

The chain links TRBV5-6 to TRBJ2-5; TRBD2 might be the D (5 bases). This CDR3 contains 12 residues. V was cut by 3 bases and J by 5 bases, with 8 bases left in between. Germline lookup yields CDR1 SGHDT and CDR2 YYEEEE. The CDR3 DNA reads TGTGCCAGCAGCTGGCGAGGGGAGACCCAGTACTTC. As protein: CASSWRGETQYF.

This clone was found a few times. Other DNA sequences in this sample translate to the same CDR3. CDR3 DNA: TGTGCCAGCAGCCCGGACAGGAACTATGGCTACACCTTC. This encodes CASSPDRNYGYTF. The chain employs TRBV5-4 and TRBJ1-2; TRBD1 matches at 7 bases. The CDR3 is 13 residues long. Trimming removed 4 bases from V and 2 bases from J; junction bases left unmatched: 2. Germline assignment: CDR1 SGHNT and CDR2 YYREEE (reference sequence). The full variable domain, rest sourced from reference TRBV5-4 and TRBJ1-2, is ETGVTQSPTHLIKTRGQQVTLRCSSQSGHNTVSWYQQALGQGPQFIFQYYREEENGRGNFPPRFSGLQFPNYSSELNVNALELDDSALYLCASSPDRNYGYTFGSGTRLTVV.

This clone occurred a few times. The J gene is TRBJ2-2, the V gene TRBV7-9, with no clear D. This CDR3 spans 11 amino acids. Looked up from germline, CDR1 is SEHNR and CDR2 is FQNEAQ (reference sequence). Deletions cut 4 bases from V and 7 bases from J, with 4 bases between. The chain's CDR3 is CASSWSGELFF. DNA for the CDR3: TGTGCCAGCAGCTGGAGCGGGGAGCTGTTTTTT. Full variable domain (remainder filled in from reference TRBV7-9 and TRBJ2-2): DTGVSQNPRHKITKRGQNVTFRCDPISEHNRLYWYRQTLGQGPEFLTYFQNEAQLEKSRLLSDRFSAERPKGSFSTLEIQRTEQGDSAMYLCASSWSGELFFGEGSRLTVL.

The chain has TRBV2 and TRBJ2-3; 9 nucleotides match TRBD1. Germline CDR1 is SNHLY and CDR2 is FYNNEI. The J segment lost 8 bases and the V segment lost 7 bases, leaving 10 bases of the junction unmatched. The CDR3 length is 14 residues. The CDR3 DNA follows: TGTGCCAGCAAGGGACAGGGACGAGCGGGTACGCAGTATTTT. Residues: CASKGQGRAGTQYF.

The V call is TRBV9, the J call TRBJ2-1; TRBD1 is a possible D gene (6 bases). This CDR3 region has 19 residues. Trimming shortened V by 0 bases and J by 4 bases, and 23 bases separated the two germline ends. Germline V lookup: CDR1 SGDLS, CDR2 YYNGEE. The CDR3 coding sequence is TGTGCCAGCAGCGTAGTGACGGGCAAAACCGGGACAAGGTACAATGAGCAGTTCTTC. Translated, it gives CASSVVTGKTGTRYNEQFF.

This clone was seen a few times. This chain uses TRBV29-1 with TRBJ1-1, with a possible D match to TRBD1 (5 bases). This CDR3 has 12 amino acids. Germline CDR1 and CDR2: SQVTM and ANQGSEA. With 6 bases removed from V and 4 bases from J, the gap between germline ends came to 12 bases. As DNA, the CDR3 is TGCAGCGTCTCATTAACAGGCACTGAAGCTTTCTTT. Amino acids: CSVSLTGTEAFF. The full variable domain, completed using reference TRBV29-1 and TRBJ1-1, is SAVISQKPSRDICQRGTSLTIQCQVDSQVTMMFWYRQQPGQSLTLIATANQGSEATYESGFVIDKFPISRPNLTFSTLTVSNMSPEDSSIYLCSVSLTGTEAFFGQGTRLTVV.

This chain links TRBV6-5 with TRBJ2-7; TRBD2 matches 7 bases. The CDR3 length is 14 residues. Germline CDR1 reads MNHEY; CDR2 reads SVGAGI. V lost 6 bases to trimming and J lost 2 bases; unmatched junction nucleotides: 7. CDR3 DNA sequence: TGTGCCAGCAGGAGAGGGGAGGGGCCCTACGAGCAGTACTTC. The encoded protein is CASRRGEGPYEQYF.

The J gene is TRBJ1-6, the V gene TRBV7-2, with D possibly TRBD1 on 6 matching bases. CDR3 length: 13 amino acids. Trimming shortened V by 5 bases and J by 9 bases, and 11 bases separated the two germline ends. Germline loops: CDR1 SGHTA, CDR2 FQGNSA. The CDR3 DNA reads TGTGCCAGCAGCGGGACAAACTTTTCACCCCTCCACTTT. Translated: CASSGTNFSPLHF.

The table lists this clone with a few counts. The V and J genes are TRBV5-1 and TRBJ2-1; 10 bases line up with TRBD2. Germline CDR1 and CDR2: SGHRS and YFSETQ. Losses at the gene ends were 4 bases for V and 4 bases for J; bases not matched to a gene: 14. The CDR3 length is 18 residues. As DNA, the CDR3 is TGCGCCAGCAGCCTCCGTAGCGGGGGGCCCGTAACTTACAATGAGCAGTTCTTC. It specifies CASSLRSGGPVTYNEQFF.

This chain connects TRBV5-1 to TRBJ1-1; D remains unclear. The germline V gene has CDR1 SGHRS and CDR2 YFSETQ. The CDR3 runs 14 residues. V shed 5 bases and J shed 4 bases, with 15 bases lying between them. The CDR3 nucleotides read TGCGCCAGCAGTGTAGGGCAGGAGGGCACTGAAGCTTTCTTT. It specifies CASSVGQEGTEAFF.

This clone was found a few times. The chain is built from TRBV7-3 and TRBJ2-5, with a possible D match to TRBD1 (5 bases). The CDR3 is 13 amino acids. CDR1 and CDR2 from the germline V gene are SGHTA and FQGTGA. Trimming removed 5 bases at V and 1 base at J, with 8 bases between. The CDR3 DNA sequence: TGTGCCAGCAGCCGCAGGGCCCAAGAGACCCAGTACTTC. Protein product: CASSRRAQETQYF.

The chain employs TRBV5-1 and TRBJ2-5; 7 nucleotides align to TRBD1. Losses at the gene ends were 3 bases for V and 0 bases for J; bases not matched to a gene: 5. CDR3 size: 15 residues. Per germline, CDR1 SGHRS and CDR2 YFSETQ. CDR3: CASSSGQLYQETQYF. In DNA, the CDR3 is TGCGCCAGCAGCTCGGGACAGTTGTACCAAGAGACCCAGTACTTC. Full variable domain (outside the CDR3, taken from reference TRBV5-1 and TRBJ2-5): KAGVTQTPRYLIKTRGQQVTLSCSPISGHRSVSWYQQTPGQGLQFLFEYFSETQRNKGNFPGRFSGRQFSNSRSEMNVSTLELGDSALYLCASSSGQLYQETQYFGPGTRLLVL.

This clone was found a few times. The chain employs TRBV7-3 and TRBJ2-3; 8 bases align to TRBD1. Germline loops: CDR1 SGHTA, CDR2 FQGTGA. With V trimmed by 5 bases and J by 3 bases, 4 bases remained unmatched. This CDR3 region has 14 residues. The CDR3 spells CASSGRDRTDTQYF. The CDR3 bases are TGTGCCAGCAGCGGCCGGGACAGGACAGATACGCAGTATTTT.

The chain employs TRBV9 and TRBJ2-1, with 7 nucleotides matching TRBD1. The J segment lost 8 bases and the V segment lost 4 bases, leaving 6 bases of the junction unmatched. This CDR3 has 13 amino acids. Germline loops: CDR1 SGDLS, CDR2 YYNGEE. The CDR3 coding sequence is TGTGCCAGCAGCCCCGGACAGGTCTATGAGCAGTTCTTC. Protein: CASSPGQVYEQFF.

CDR3 bases: TGTGCCAGCAGCTTAATGGCGGGGCCCGCCGAGCAGTACTTC. It encodes CASSLMAGPAEQYF. This chain uses TRBV11-2 with TRBJ2-7; TRBD2 might be the D (6 bases). Germline V gene lookup returns CDR1 SGHAT and CDR2 FQNNGV. The V end was cut by 2 bases, the J end by 6 bases, with 14 bases between. There are 14 residues in the CDR3. The whole variable domain, remainder taken from reference TRBV11-2 and TRBJ2-7, is EAGVAQSPRYKIIEKRQSVAFWCNPISGHATLYWYQQILGQGPKLLIQFQNNGVVDDSQLPKDRFSAERLKGVDSTLKIQPAKLEDSAVYLCASSLMAGPAEQYFGPGTRLTVT.

This clone was counted many times. The genes are TRBV7-9 and TRBJ1-2; no firm D call. From germline, CDR1 is SEHNR and CDR2 FQNEAQ (reference sequence). Trimming took off 5 bases at V and 4 bases at J, with 20 bases between the two ends. This CDR3 comprises 16 residues. CDR3 protein: CASSPSGSHLGYGYTF. The CDR3 region has the DNA TGTGCCAGCAGCCCTTCGGGTTCACATTTAGGCTATGGCTACACCTTC.

This clone was observed at least ten times. The V call is TRBV2, the J call TRBJ1-4; the match to TRBD1 covers 11 bases. Trimming cost V 6 bases and J 6 bases; bases outside gene matches: 6. This CDR3 spans 15 amino acids. Germline lookup yields CDR1 SNHLY and CDR2 FYNNEI. CDR3 sequence: CASSPGQGAYEKLFF. The CDR3 bases are TGTGCCAGCAGCCCAGGACAGGGGGCTTATGAAAAACTGTTTTTT.

This clone came up a few times. In nucleotides, the CDR3 is TGTGCCGCCTCCCCGCCGGGACAGAAAGAGACCCAGTACTTC. Its protein is CAASPPGQKETQYF. The J gene is TRBJ2-5, the V gene TRBV5-4, with 7 bases fitting TRBD1. V gave up 10 bases and J gave up 3 bases; unmatched junction bases: 12. The CDR3 length is 14 residues. Germline assignment: CDR1 SGHNT and CDR2 YYREEE (reference sequence).